This record concerns one T cell receptor (beta chain) sequence. This entry is derived from a study of blood T cell repertoires in COVID-19. About the research overall: There were acute and convalescent COVID-19 samples, and they came from the United States, Italy and Spain. The cDNA or gDNA used as material had been derived from T cells, B-cell-depleted T cells, or PBMCs.

V lost 2 bases to trimming and J lost 5 bases, with 9 bases between them. CDR1 MNHEY and CDR2 SVGAGI come from the germline V gene. The CDR3 covers 13 residues. Authors' processing steps: Nucleated cell counts were estimated from reference gene primer amplification. Some clones are missing from TCRdb's copy, which holds only in-frame ones; the method was immunoSEQ multiplex PCR. V and J calls and clone size are as listed in that table; D and trimming were resolved from the DNA. The top ten clones hold about 2.1% of a sample with about 260,000 clones, 87% of them seen once. Input material: peripheral blood. This sequence originates from a woman aged 45 to 65 with acute or convalescent COVID-19. The V gene is TRBV6-5, the J gene TRBJ1-1; unclear D gene. CDR3 nucleotides: TGTGCCAGCAGTTACCGGGTCGAGACTGAAGCTTTCTTT. It encodes CASSYRVETEAFF.